Sequencing of this TCR beta chain was carried out in a study of molecular identifiers for immune sequencing clone quantification. Per the germline V gene, CDR1 is SGHRS and CDR2 is YFSETQ. V lost 5 bases and J 1 base, leaving 9 bases between the germline ends. This CDR3 region has 13 residues. This clonotype was detected ten times or more. From the PCR reads, TCRdb called clonotypes with MiXCR, one entry per CDR3 protein. The table shows 600,000 to 650,000 distinct CDR3 sequences, with 15% to 20% occurring only once. The rearrangement links TRBV5-1 to TRBJ1-1; no clear D. Sequenced sample: naive CD8+ T cells from blood, with Jurkat cell RNA spiked in. Subset specified: FACS-sorted CD8+CD4-CCR7+CD45RA+ naive T cells. The TCR sequence derives from a human donor in good health. Some libraries in this study had Jurkat cell RNA spiked in. The chain's CDR3 is CASRYNQNTEAFF. The CDR3 coding sequence is TGCGCCAGCAGGTACAACCAGAACACTGAAGCTTTCTTT.